These T cell receptor beta chains were read from a single sample in a study of long-term antiretroviral therapy in people with HIV. TCRdb keeps only in-frame clones here, not all; method: immunoSEQ multiplex PCR. Found here are tens of thousands of clones, 81% of them singletons; the top ten hold 6% to 8.5%. The material sequenced was unsorted PBMCs, taken 1.5 years after starting antiretroviral therapy. These TCRs come from a man under 40 with HIV. The CDR3 runs from the conserved cysteine through the conserved F or W. A D gene is named only where the DNA matches it firmly. Size is omitted from some rows. Given values are once, few, many or a class for expanded clones.

>TRBV4-2|TRBJ1-5|NA|NA
TGTGCCAGCAGCCAAGAAGTTGCCTACCTCCCCCAGCATTTT
CASSQEVAYLPQHF
>TRBV19|TRBJ1-1|TRBD1|NA
TGTGCCAGTAGTATAGAGGACAGGTCTTTGAACACTGAAGCTTTCTTT
CASSIEDRSLNTEAFF
>TRBV19|TRBJ1-3|NA|NA
TGTGCCAGTAGTATCACAGGGACTGGAAACACCATATATTTT
CASSITGTGNTIYF
>TRBV6-5|TRBJ1-3|NA|NA
TGTGCCAGCAGTTACTCACAGGGTTCTGGAAACACCATATATTTT
CASSYSQGSGNTIYF
>TRBV6-6|TRBJ2-2|NA|once
TGTGCCAGCATCCCGGACTGGGAGTATCCCGGGGAGCTGTTTTTT
CASIPDWEYPGELFF
>TRBV21-1|TRBJ2-5|NA|NA
TGTGCCAGCAGCAAAAAAGCTACCGGGACTAGCGGGAACGGGGGAGAAGAGACCCAGTACTTC
CASSKKATGTSGNGGEETQYF
>TRBV18|TRBJ1-1|NA|NA
TGTGCCAGCTCGGGGGCTGAAGCTTTCTTT
CASSGAEAFF
>TRBV30|TRBJ1-6|NA|NA
TGTGCCTGGAGTTTTGGAGATTCACCCCTCCACTTT
CAWSFGDSPLHF
>TRBV25-1|TRBJ2-5|NA|NA
TGTGCCAGCCAGGTTGGGCAGACCCAGTACTTC
CASQVGQTQYF
>TRBV5-4|TRBJ1-2|NA|NA
TGTGCCAGCAGTTGGGACAAGATATATGGCTACACCTTC
CASSWDKIYGYTF
>TRBV5-1|TRBJ2-3|NA|NA
TGCGCCAGCAGCTCCCAGGGCACGAGCCCCACAGATACGCAGTATTTT
CASSSQGTSPTDTQYF
>TRBV7-2|TRBJ1-2|NA|NA
TGTGCCAGCAGCCCCTTTGGGGGATCTAACTATGGCTACACCTTC
CASSPFGGSNYGYTF
>TRBV5-8|TRBJ2-3|NA|NA
TGTGCCAGCAGCTTGCACGGCGGGGTTGATACGCAGTATTTT
CASSLHGGVDTQYF
>TRBV19|TRBJ2-2|NA|NA
TGTGCCAGCATCCACAGCTCGGGCGGTACCGGGGAGCTGTTTTTT
CASIHSSGGTGELFF
>TRBV7-6|TRBJ1-6|TRBD1|few
TGTGCCAGCAAACCAACAGGGGTTAATACACCCCTCCACTTT
CASKPTGVNTPLHF
>TRBV5-4|TRBJ2-1|NA|NA
TGTGCCAGCAGCCTGGACTCGAGCTCCTACAATGAGCAGTTCTTC
CASSLDSSSYNEQFF
>TRBV27|TRBJ1-3|NA|few
TGTGCCAGCAGTTTAAGTACCTCTGGAAACACCATATATTTT
CASSLSTSGNTIYF
>TRBV6-6|TRBJ2-1|NA|medium-sized
TGTGCCAGCAGTTACTCGTATGAGCAGTTCTTC
CASSYSYEQFF
>TRBV10-3|TRBJ2-5|TRBD2|NA
TGTGCCATCAGTGACCGGGGACTAGCGGGAGACGGGGAGACCCAGTACTTC
CAISDRGLAGDGETQYF
>TRBV5-1|TRBJ2-7|TRBD1|NA
TGCGCCAGCAGCGAAAAAACAGGGGGAGCCTACGAGCAGTACTTC
CASSEKTGGAYEQYF
>TRBV19|TRBJ1-1|NA|NA
TGTGCCAGTAGTTACGGAGCTAACACTGAAGCTTTCTTT
CASSYGANTEAFF
>TRBV7-8|TRBJ1-2|TRBD1|NA
TGTGCCAGCAGCGACAGGGGGGTTGGCTACACCTTC
CASSDRGVGYTF
>TRBV5-4|TRBJ1-2|TRBD1|NA
TGTGCCAGCAGCACCACAGGGGGCTATGGCTACACCTTC
CASSTTGGYGYTF
>TRBV14|TRBJ1-6|NA|NA
TGTGCCAGCAGCCAAGATCACACAGGGAGTTCACCCCTCCACTTT
CASSQDHTGSSPLHF
>TRBV4-1|TRBJ1-2|NA|NA
TGCGCCAGCAGCCAGATCTACAGGGTATTGGATGGCTACACCTTC
CASSQIYRVLDGYTF
>TRBV28|TRBJ2-3|TRBD2|once
TGTGCCAGCAGTTTGCGGGGGGGCCCCACAGATACGCAGTATTTT
CASSLRGGPTDTQYF
>TRBV15|TRBJ2-7|NA|NA
TGTGCCACCAGCAGAGACAACGTAGAACTAGAGCTCGAGCAGTACTTC
CATSRDNVELELEQYF
>TRBV28|TRBJ2-2|NA|few
TGTGCCAGCAGTTTCGGGGAAGTCGGGGAGCTGTTTTTT
CASSFGEVGELFF
>TRBV2|TRBJ1-1|NA|few
TGTGCCAGCAGACGGACATTGGCAGTTATCGCCAACACTGAAGCTTTCTTT
CASRRTLAVIANTEAFF
>TRBV19|TRBJ1-5|TRBD1|NA
TGTGCCAGTAGTATAGGGGGGGGACAGGGAATGTGGGACAATCAGCCCCAGCATTTT
CASSIGGGQGMWDNQPQHF
>TRBV5-4|TRBJ2-7|NA|few
TGTGCCAGCAGCTTGGGTCTGGGATCCTACGAGCAGTACTTC
CASSLGLGSYEQYF
>TRBV28|TRBJ2-5|TRBD2|NA
TGTGCCAGCAGTTTATGGCTAGCGGGAGGGCGGGAGACCCAGTACTTC
CASSLWLAGGRETQYF
>TRBV18|TRBJ2-3|NA|once
TGTGCCAGCTCTTGGGCCACAGATACGCAGTATTTT
CASSWATDTQYF
>TRBV18|TRBJ1-3|NA|NA
TGTGCCAGCTCACCACGGCTGGAGGGAAACACCATATATTTT
CASSPRLEGNTIYF
>TRBV2|TRBJ1-3|NA|NA
TGTGCCAGCAGTGATCGGGGTGCCAGTCCTGGAAACACCATATATTTT
CASSDRGASPGNTIYF
>TRBV29-1|TRBJ1-1|NA|NA
TGCAGCGTTAGCGGGGCTTTCTTT
CSVSGAFF
>TRBV4-2|TRBJ2-2|NA|few
TGTGCCAGCAGCCACACCCAGGAGAACACCGGGGAGCTGTTTTTT
CASSHTQENTGELFF
>TRBV5-1|TRBJ1-1|TRBD1|NA
TGCGCCAGCAGCTTTGGCGGACAGGGCTTGAACACTGAAGCTTTCTTT
CASSFGGQGLNTEAFF
>TRBV27|TRBJ1-5|NA|few
TGTGCCAGCAGTTTGGGGTCGGGGCTCCCCAATCAGCCCCAGCATTTT
CASSLGSGLPNQPQHF
>TRBV28|TRBJ2-3|NA|NA
TGTGCCAGCAGTCCTCCGGGACGCCGGCAGGATACGCAGTATTTT
CASSPPGRRQDTQYF
>TRBV6-6|TRBJ1-5|NA|NA
TGTGCCAGCAACAAAGGGGAGGTCGGGGGGCCCCAGCATTTT
CASNKGEVGGPQHF
>TRBV10-2|TRBJ2-3|TRBD2|NA
TGCGCCAGCAGTGACCCACTGGCGGGAGGGCAGGTAGATACGCAGTATTTT
CASSDPLAGGQVDTQYF
>TRBV27|TRBJ2-7|NA|NA
TGTGCCAGCAGTTTATCGGCACAGTCCTACGAGCAGTACTTC
CASSLSAQSYEQYF
>TRBV4-2|TRBJ1-2|NA|NA
TGTGCCAGCAGCCAAGACCGGGCCAACTATGGCTACACCTTC
CASSQDRANYGYTF
>TRBV15|TRBJ2-5|NA|NA
TGTGCCACCAGCAGAGGTAGGGCCCGGGAGACCCAGTACTTC
CATSRGRARETQYF
>TRBV5-5|TRBJ1-4|NA|NA
TGTGCCAGCAGCTTGGGGGGGTTAGCGACTACTAATGAAAAACTGTTTTTT
CASSLGGLATTNEKLFF
>TRBV7-2|TRBJ2-7|NA|NA
TGTGCCAGCAGCATTGCTGCGGGGCACGAGCAGTACTTC
CASSIAAGHEQYF
>TRBV6-6|TRBJ2-7|NA|NA
TGTGCCAGCAGTTACGCTAGCGTTCCCTACGAGCAGTACTTC
CASSYASVPYEQYF
>TRBV4-1|TRBJ2-3|TRBD2|NA
TGCGCCAGCAGCCAAGGGGGCGGGAGGCACACAGATACGCAGTATTTT
CASSQGGGRHTDTQYF
>TRBV7-8|TRBJ2-2|NA|NA
TGTGCCAGCAGCTTAGGGGCAGGGAGCACCGGGGAGCTGTTTTTT
CASSLGAGSTGELFF
>TRBV7-9|TRBJ2-1|NA|NA
TGTGCCAGCAGCTTTAATTGGATGAGGGCCTACAATGAGCAGTTCTTC
CASSFNWMRAYNEQFF
>TRBV11-2|TRBJ2-7|TRBD2|NA
TGTGCCAGCAGCTTAGCCGGGACTAGCGGAATTTCCTACGAGCAGTACTTC
CASSLAGTSGISYEQYF
>TRBV2|TRBJ2-7|NA|NA
TGTGCCAGCAGGGCATACTGGGGCGTACTACTTAGTGAGCAGTACTTC
CASRAYWGVLLSEQYF
>TRBV30|TRBJ2-7|TRBD1|few
TGTGCCTGGAGTGTAGGTTGGACAGGGGACTACGAGCAGTACTTC
CAWSVGWTGDYEQYF
>TRBV5-1|TRBJ1-2|TRBD1|once
TGCGCCAGCAGCTCGGACGGGACAGCAGCTAACTATGGCTACACCTTC
CASSSDGTAANYGYTF
>TRBV5-1|TRBJ2-1|NA|NA
TGCGCCAGCAGCTTGTTGGCCCAGCCCAGCGGTGGTGAGCAGTTCTTC
CASSLLAQPSGGEQFF
>TRBV7-8|TRBJ2-1|TRBD2|NA
TGTGCCAGCAGTAATGCGGGGGATTACAATGAGCAGTTCTTC
CASSNAGDYNEQFF
>TRBV7-8|TRBJ1-3|NA|NA
TGTGCCAGCAGCTTAGGGATTATTGGGACCCAGTCTGGAAACACCATATATTTT
CASSLGIIGTQSGNTIYF
>TRBV30|TRBJ1-1|NA|medium-sized
TGTGCCTACAGTCCGAACACTGAAGCTTTCTTT
CAYSPNTEAFF